This section outlines one TCR beta chain sequence together with its context. Its matching antigen is unknown. Investigators merged groups given second doses at roughly 4 or roughly 12 weeks. Using immunoSEQ multiplex PCR, the repertoire was profiled, and TCRdb retains in-frame clones only, with some absent. The sample carries 120,000 to 150,000 clones, approximately 90% recorded once. This CDR3 has 15 amino acids. Losses at the gene ends were 5 bases for V and 2 bases for J; bases not matched to a gene: 7. The germline CDR1 and CDR2 sequences are SGHAT and FQNNGV. The data derive from a study of T cell responses to AZD1222 COVID-19 vaccine. General study findings and limits: Receipt of two AZD1222 doses was followed by a rise in Spike-specific TCR breadth and depth. The donors showed a predominance of white British ancestry and of females, with possible underestimation of clonal diversity. Reportedly, close to half of spike-specific TCRs are directed against unmutated variant regions.

Material: peripheral blood, obtained 28 days after the second AZD1222 dose. The TCR comes from an adult who received the AZD1222 COVID-19 vaccine. The chain couples TRBV11-2 to TRBJ2-7; 9 nucleotides align to TRBD1. The CDR3 nucleotides are TGTGCCAGCAGCCCGCGGGGACAGGGAGCCTACGAGCAGTACTTC. Amino acids: CASSPRGQGAYEQYF.